This T cell receptor beta chain is drawn from a study of blood T cell repertoires in COVID-19. This study enrolled people aged roughly 18 to 89 from around 26 US geographic areas. Which cohort a participant joined came from the clinical history participants gave. Two negative PCRs, clearance, or symptom resolution had been documented for recovered Cohort 3 donors. This clone was seen once. Losses at the gene ends were 5 bases for V and 4 bases for J; bases not matched to a gene: 7. The CDR3 has 14 residues. Germline CDR1 is SGHTA and CDR2 is FQGTGA. Per the original data handling: Scientists estimated how many nucleated cells there were by amplifying reference gene primers. The method was immunoSEQ multiplex PCR; TCRdb's version includes in-frame clones alone and lacks a portion of them. V and J calls and clone size are as listed in that table; D and trimming were resolved from the DNA. The table lists 350,000 to 400,000 clones, 89% of them singletons.

The clonotype comes from a young woman who had recovered from COVID-19. Sequencing was carried out using PBMCs or T cells enriched from blood (not recorded which). This chain links TRBV7-3 with TRBJ1-2; TRBD1 matches 7 bases. CDR3 loop: CASSPGTEIYGYTF. CDR3 nucleotides: TGTGCCAGCAGCCCTGGGACAGAAATCTATGGCTACACCTTC.